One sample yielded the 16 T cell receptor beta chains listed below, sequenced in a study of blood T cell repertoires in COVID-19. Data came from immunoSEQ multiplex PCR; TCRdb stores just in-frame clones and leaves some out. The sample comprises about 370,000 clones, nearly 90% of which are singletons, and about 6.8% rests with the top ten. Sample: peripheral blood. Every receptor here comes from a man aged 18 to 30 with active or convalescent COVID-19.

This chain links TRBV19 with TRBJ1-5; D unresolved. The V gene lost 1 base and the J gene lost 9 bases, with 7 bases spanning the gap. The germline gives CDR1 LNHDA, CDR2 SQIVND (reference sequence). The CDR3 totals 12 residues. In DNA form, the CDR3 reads TGTGCCAGTAGTATAGTTCCGGGGCCCCAGCATTTT. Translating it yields CASSIVPGPQHF.

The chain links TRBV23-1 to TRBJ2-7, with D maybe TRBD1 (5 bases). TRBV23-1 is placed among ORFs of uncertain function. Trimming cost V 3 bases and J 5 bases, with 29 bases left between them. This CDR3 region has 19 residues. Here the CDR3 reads CASSQDAWSGRRSFHEQYF. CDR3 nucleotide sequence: TGCGCCAGCAGTCAGGACGCTTGGTCAGGGCGTCGTAGTTTCCACGAGCAGTACTTC.

The CDR3 DNA follows: TGTGCCAGCAGTTTGGGACTAGCGAGGGCCCCAGATACGCAGTATTTT. Translated: CASSLGLARAPDTQYF. The genes are TRBV28 and TRBJ2-3; TRBD2 matches at 10 bases. The germline V gene encodes CDR1 MDHEN and CDR2 SYDVKM. V dropped 3 bases and J dropped 4; count of bases not matched to a gene: 7. The CDR3 has 16 residues.

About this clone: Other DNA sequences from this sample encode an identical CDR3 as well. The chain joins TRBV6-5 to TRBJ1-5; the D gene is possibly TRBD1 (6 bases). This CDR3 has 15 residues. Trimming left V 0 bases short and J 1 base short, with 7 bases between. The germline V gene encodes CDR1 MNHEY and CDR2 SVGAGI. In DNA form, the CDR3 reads TGTGCCAGCAGTTACTCACAGGGAAGCAATCAGCCCCAGCATTTT. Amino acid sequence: CASSYSQGSNQPQHF.

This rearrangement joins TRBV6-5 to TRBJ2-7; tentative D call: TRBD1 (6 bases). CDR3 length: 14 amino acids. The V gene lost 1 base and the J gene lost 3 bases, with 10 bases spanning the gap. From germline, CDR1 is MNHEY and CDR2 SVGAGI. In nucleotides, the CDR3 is TGTGCCAGCAGTTACTGGACAGTTGGCTACGAGCAGTACTTC. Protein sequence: CASSYWTVGYEQYF.

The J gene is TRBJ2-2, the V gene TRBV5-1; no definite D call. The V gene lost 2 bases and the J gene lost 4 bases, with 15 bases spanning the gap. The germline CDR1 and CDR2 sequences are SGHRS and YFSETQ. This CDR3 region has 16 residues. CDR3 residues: CASSLLPLDSTGELFF. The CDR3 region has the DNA TGCGCCAGCAGCTTACTACCACTGGATTCCACCGGGGAGCTGTTTTTT.

The CDR3 protein is CASSQEAGVGANVLTF. The DNA for the CDR3 is TGCGCCAGCAGCCAAGAGGCAGGGGTCGGGGCCAACGTCCTGACTTTC. This chain joins TRBV4-3 and TRBJ2-6, with a tentative D call TRBD1 (6 bases). The CDR3 is made up of 16 amino acids. V was clipped by 0 bases and J by 4 bases, with 10 bases between them. CDR1 and CDR2 (germline): LGHNA, YSLEER.

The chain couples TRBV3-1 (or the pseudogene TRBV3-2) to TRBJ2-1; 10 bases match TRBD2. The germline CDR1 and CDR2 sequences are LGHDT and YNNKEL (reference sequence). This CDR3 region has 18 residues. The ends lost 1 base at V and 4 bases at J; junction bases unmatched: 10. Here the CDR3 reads CASSQAGRAGGPYNEQFF. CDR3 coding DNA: TGTGCCAGCAGCCAAGCGGGTCGAGCGGGAGGGCCTTACAATGAGCAGTTCTTC.

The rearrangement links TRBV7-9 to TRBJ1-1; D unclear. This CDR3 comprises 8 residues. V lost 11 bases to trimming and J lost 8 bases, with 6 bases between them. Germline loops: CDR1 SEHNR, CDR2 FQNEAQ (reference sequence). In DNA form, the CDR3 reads TGTGCCGGCCACGAAGCTTTCTTT. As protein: CAGHEAFF. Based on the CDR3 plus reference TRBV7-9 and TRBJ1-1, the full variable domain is DTGVSQNPRHKITKRGQNVTFRCDPISEHNRLYWYRQTLGQGPEFLTYFQNEAQLEKSRLLSDRFSAERPKGSFSTLEIQRTEQGDSAMYLCAGHEAFFGQGTRLTVV.

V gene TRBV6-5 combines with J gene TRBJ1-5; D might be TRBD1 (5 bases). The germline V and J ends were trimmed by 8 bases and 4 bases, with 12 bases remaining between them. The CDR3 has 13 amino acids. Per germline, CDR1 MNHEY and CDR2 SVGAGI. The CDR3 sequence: CASSPRENQPQHF. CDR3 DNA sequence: TGTGCCAGCTCGCCCAGGGAAAATCAGCCCCAGCATTTT.

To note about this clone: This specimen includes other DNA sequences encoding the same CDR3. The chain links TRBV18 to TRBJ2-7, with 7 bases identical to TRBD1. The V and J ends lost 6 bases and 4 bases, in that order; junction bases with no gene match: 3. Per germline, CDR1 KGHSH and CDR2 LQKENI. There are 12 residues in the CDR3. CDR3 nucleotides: TGTGCCAGCTCGCCGACAGGGTACGAGCAGTACTTC. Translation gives CASSPTGYEQYF.

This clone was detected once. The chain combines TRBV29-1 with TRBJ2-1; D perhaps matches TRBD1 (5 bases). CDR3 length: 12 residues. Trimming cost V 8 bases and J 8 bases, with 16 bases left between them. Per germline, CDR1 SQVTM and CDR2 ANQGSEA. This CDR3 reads CSLEDNSDEQFF. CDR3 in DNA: TGCAGCCTAGAGGACAACTCGGATGAGCAGTTCTTC.

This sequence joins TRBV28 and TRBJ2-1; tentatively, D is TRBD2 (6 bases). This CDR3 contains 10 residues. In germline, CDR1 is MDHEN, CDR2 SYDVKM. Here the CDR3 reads CAAGYNEQFF. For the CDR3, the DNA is TGTGCGGCGGGATACAATGAGCAGTTCTTC.

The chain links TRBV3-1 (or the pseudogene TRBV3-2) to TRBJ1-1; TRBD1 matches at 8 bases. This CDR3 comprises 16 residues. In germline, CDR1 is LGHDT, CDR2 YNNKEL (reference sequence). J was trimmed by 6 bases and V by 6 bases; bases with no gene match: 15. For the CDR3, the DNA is TGTGCCAGCAGACTTAGCCAGGGGGCCCGAAGGGCTGAAGCTTTCTTT. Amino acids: CASRLSQGARRAEAFF.

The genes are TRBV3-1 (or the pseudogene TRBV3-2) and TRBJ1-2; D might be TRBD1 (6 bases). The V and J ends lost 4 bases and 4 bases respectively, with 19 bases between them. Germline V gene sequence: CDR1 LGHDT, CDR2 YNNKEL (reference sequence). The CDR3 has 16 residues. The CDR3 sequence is CASSPRQALGPYGYTF. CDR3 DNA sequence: TGTGCCAGCAGCCCCAGACAGGCCCTCGGACCCTATGGCTACACCTTC.

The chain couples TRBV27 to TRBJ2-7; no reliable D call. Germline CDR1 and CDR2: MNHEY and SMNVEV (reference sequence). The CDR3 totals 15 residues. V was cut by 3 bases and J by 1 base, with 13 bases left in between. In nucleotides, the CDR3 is TGTGCCAGCAGTTTCAGAGCAGGTCGGTCCTACGAGCAGTACTTC. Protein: CASSFRAGRSYEQYF.